This T cell receptor (beta chain) stems from a study of tumor-infiltrating lymphocytes in primary liver carcinoma. As for the study in general: Samples returned roughly 3.5 to 8 million productive TCRbeta reads each. Read depth did not differ significantly between tissue types. Findings and limits, study-wide: Blood's top-250-clone fraction was significantly lower than that of tumors (p = 0.039).

Joint extraction of RNA and DNA used 20-30 mg of bulk tissue that was unsorted. Of note for this clonotype: Its antigen is still unknown. A junction end diverges from the germline sequence, so it may reflect a read error.

Germline CDR1 is MNHNS and CDR2 is SASEGT. The CDR3 runs 15 residues. From 450 to 550 ng total RNA, TCR beta cDNA was generated with a primer in the constant region. ARM-PCR was slightly modified, and three nested multiplex PCR rounds with it gave rise to the TCR beta libraries. TRBV1-TRBV30 forward primers paired with a C-beta reverse primer drove the first two PCR rounds, about 11 cycles each. TCRdb re-called the multiplex PCR reads with MiXCR, one entry per CDR3 protein. The sample lists tens of thousands of distinct CDR3 sequences, 73% occurring once. This TCR was sampled from a man aged 35 to 55 with primary liver carcinoma and hepatitis B virus infection. The chain recombines TRBV6-1 with TRBJ1-2; D not certain. Sequences were obtained from liver tumor tissue from sampling region 2. Noted subset: tumor region T2, inferior pole. Here the CDR3 DNA reads TGTGCTAGCAGTGAAATAAGGGATGGGAACTATGGCTACACCTTC. Encoded protein: CASSEIRDGNYGYTF.